The clone carrying this T cell receptor (beta chain) was seen a handful of times. Its antigen remains unidentified. These data originate in a study of cytomegalovirus exposure and HLA in healthy donors. Study-level background: Prior work identified 120 million or so unique TCR beta sequences in some 200 million T cells.

J gave up 1 base and V 11 bases, and 7 bases lay outside the gene matches. CDR1 is MNHEY, CDR2 SMNVEV, per germline (reference sequence). The CDR3 has 13 residues. 13 Jbeta primers and 60 Vbeta primers were used for the PCR. Sequenced by immunoSEQ multiplex PCR; TCRdb stores in-frame clones only, minus some. In the table there are about 43,000 clones, less than 75% of which are singletons. Notes on the study in general: Some TCR beta chains (164 of them) were listed as cytomegalovirus-associated. Among CMV-associated TCR beta chains, most appeared HLA-restricted in a later analysis. A later analysis found TCR association rates differed by HLA locus, highest for DRB1 and lowest for HLA-C.

The TCR originated in a man aged 60 to 69 in good health and CMV-seropositive. Sequencing used PBMCs. The chain couples TRBV27 to TRBJ2-7; 8 positions agree with TRBD1. The CDR3 bases are TGTGCCTGCGGACAGGGTGGTTCCTACGAGCAGTACTTC. It encodes CACGQGGSYEQYF.